Here is one T cell receptor beta chain with its context. These data belong to a study of blood T cell repertoires in COVID-19. Study in general: PBMCs, B-cell-depleted T cells, or T cells were the source of the cDNA or gDNA that made up the material.

Per the original methods: Cell counts per sample came from amplifying reference gene primers. Sequencing was performed with immunoSEQ multiplex PCR; in TCRdb, only in-frame clones are kept and a portion is missing. V and J calls and clone size are given by that table; D and trimming were obtained from the DNA. The data contain some 50,000 clones, 86% of them singletons. CDR1 WSHSY and CDR2 SAAADI come from the germline V gene. The V and J ends lost 10 bases and 6 bases respectively, with 20 bases between them. The CDR3 has 14 residues. The sample was peripheral blood. This sequence originates from a man older than 75 with acute or convalescent COVID-19. The chain recombines TRBV10-2 with TRBJ2-3; D ambiguous. The DNA of the CDR3 is TGCGCCACGACAAAAGCAACCCTGATGGATACGCAGTATTTT. Encoded protein: CATTKATLMDTQYF.